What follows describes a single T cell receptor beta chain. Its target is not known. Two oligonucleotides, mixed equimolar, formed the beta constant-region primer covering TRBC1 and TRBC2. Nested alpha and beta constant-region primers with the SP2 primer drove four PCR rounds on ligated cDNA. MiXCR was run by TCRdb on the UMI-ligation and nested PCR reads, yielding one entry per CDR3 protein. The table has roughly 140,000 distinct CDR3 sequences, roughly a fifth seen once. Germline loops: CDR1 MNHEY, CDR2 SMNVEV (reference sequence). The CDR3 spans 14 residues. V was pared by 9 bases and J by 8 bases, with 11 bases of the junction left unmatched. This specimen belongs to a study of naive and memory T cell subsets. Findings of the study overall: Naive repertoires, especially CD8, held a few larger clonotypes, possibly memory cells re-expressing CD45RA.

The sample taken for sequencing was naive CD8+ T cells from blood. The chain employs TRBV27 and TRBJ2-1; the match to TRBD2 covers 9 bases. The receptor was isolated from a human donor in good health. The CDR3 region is CASVSSGSTDEQFF. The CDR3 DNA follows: TGTGCCAGTGTAAGTAGCGGGAGTACGGATGAGCAGTTCTTC.